This T cell receptor (beta chain) appears in the sequencing data of a study of blood T cell repertoires in COVID-19. The data were produced by immunoSEQ multiplex PCR, yet TCRdb's version contains in-frame clones alone and is incomplete. The sample has a few hundred thousand clones, about four fifths seen once. Germline CDR1 reads SNHLY; CDR2 reads FYNNEI. V gave up 3 bases and J gave up 5 bases, with 14 bases separating them. The CDR3 length is 14 residues. The specimen was peripheral blood. The sequence was collected from a woman aged 45-65 years with acute or convalescent COVID-19. The chain has TRBV2 and TRBJ2-7, with a weak D call TRBD2 (5 bases). CDR3 sequence: CASSDLIGENEQYF. CDR3 sequence (DNA): TGTGCCAGCAGTGATTTAATTGGGGAGAACGAGCAGTACTTC.